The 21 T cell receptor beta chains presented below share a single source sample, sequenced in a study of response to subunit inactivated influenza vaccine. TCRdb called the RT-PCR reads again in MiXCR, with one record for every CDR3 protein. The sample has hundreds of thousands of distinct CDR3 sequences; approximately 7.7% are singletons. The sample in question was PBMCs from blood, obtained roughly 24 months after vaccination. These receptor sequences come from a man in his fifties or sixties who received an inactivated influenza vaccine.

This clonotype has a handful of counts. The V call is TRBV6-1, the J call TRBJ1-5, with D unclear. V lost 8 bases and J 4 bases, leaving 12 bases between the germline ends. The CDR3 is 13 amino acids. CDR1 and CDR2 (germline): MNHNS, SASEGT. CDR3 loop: CASSDGKNQPQHF. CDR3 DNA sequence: TGTGCCAGCTCGGACGGCAAGAATCAGCCCCAGCATTTT.

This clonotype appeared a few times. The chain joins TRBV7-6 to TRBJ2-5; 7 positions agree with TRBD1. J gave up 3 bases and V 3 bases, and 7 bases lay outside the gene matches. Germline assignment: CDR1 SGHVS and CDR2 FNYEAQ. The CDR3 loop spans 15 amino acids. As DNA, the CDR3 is TGTGCCAGCAGCTTCCGACAGGGCGAAAAAGAGACCCAGTACTTC. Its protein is CASSFRQGEKETQYF. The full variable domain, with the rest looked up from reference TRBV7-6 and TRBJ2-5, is GAGVSQSPRYKVTKRGQDVALRCDPISGHVSLYWYRQALGQGPEFLTYFNYEAQQDKSGLPNDRFSAERPEGSISTLTIQRTEQRDSAMYRCASSFRQGEKETQYFGPGTRLLVL.

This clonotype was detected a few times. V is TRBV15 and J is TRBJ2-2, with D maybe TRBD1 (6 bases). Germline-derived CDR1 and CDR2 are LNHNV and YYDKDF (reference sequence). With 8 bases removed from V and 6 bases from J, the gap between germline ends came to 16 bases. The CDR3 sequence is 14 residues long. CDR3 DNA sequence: TGTGCCACCCACACAACAGGGTATTCCGGGGAGCTGTTTTTT. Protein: CATHTTGYSGELFF. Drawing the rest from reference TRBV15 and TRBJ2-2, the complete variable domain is DAMVIQNPRYQVTQFGKPVTLSCSQTLNHNVMYWYQQKSSQAPKLLFHYYDKDFNNEADTPDNFQSRRPNTSFCFLDIRSPGLGDTAMYLCATHTTGYSGELFFGEGSRLTVL.

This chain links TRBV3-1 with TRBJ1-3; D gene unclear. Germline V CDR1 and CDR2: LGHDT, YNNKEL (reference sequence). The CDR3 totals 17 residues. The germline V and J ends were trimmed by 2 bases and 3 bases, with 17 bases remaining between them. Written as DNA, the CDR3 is TGTGCCAGCAGCCAATCTGATCCGCGGCAATTTGGAAACACCATATATTTT. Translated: CASSQSDPRQFGNTIYF.

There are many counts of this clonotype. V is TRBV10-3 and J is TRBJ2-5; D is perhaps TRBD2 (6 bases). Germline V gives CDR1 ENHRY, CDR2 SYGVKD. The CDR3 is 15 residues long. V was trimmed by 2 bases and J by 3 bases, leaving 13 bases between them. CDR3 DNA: TGTGCCATCAGTGAGATGACAACGGGGGAAGAGACCCAGTACTTC. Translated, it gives CAISEMTTGEETQYF.

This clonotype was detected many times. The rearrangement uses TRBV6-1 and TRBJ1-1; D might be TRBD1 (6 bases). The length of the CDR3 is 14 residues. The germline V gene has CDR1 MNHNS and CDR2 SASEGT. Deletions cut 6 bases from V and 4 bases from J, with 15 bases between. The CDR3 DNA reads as TGTGCCAGCAGCACGGACAGCTTGAGCACTGAAGCTTTCTTT. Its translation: CASSTDSLSTEAFF.

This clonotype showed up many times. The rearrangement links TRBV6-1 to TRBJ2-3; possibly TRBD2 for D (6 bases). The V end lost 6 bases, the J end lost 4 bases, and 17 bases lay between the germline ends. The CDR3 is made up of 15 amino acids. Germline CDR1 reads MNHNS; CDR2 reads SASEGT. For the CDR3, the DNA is TGTGCCAGCAGACGGGACTCTTCAGGCGCAGATACGCAGTATTTT. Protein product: CASRRDSSGADTQYF.

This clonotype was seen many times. CDR3 nucleotides: TGTGCCAGCAGTGCCCTAGGACAGGGGAAGGCTGGCTACACCTTC. This gives the protein CASSALGQGKAGYTF. The chain couples TRBV2 to TRBJ1-2, with 9 bases fitting TRBD1. Germline lookup yields CDR1 SNHLY and CDR2 FYNNEI. V was pared by 4 bases and J by 7 bases, with 10 bases of the junction left unmatched. This CDR3 is built from 15 residues.

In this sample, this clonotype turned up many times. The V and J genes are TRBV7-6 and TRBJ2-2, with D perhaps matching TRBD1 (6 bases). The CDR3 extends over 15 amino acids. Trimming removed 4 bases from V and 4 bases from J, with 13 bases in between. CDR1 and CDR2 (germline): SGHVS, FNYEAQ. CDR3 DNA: TGTGCCAGCAGCTCCGGGACATGGGCCACCGGGGAGCTGTTTTTT. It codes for CASSSGTWATGELFF. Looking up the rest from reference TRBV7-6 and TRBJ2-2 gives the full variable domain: GAGVSQSPRYKVTKRGQDVALRCDPISGHVSLYWYRQALGQGPEFLTYFNYEAQQDKSGLPNDRFSAERPEGSISTLTIQRTEQRDSAMYRCASSSGTWATGELFFGEGSRLTVL.

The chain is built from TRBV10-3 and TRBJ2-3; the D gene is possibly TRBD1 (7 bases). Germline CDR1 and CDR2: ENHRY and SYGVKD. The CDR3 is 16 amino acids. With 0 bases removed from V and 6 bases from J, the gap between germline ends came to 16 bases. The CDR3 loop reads CAISESMEGAGDTQYF. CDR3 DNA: TGTGCCATCAGTGAGTCGATGGAGGGGGCTGGGGATACGCAGTATTTT.

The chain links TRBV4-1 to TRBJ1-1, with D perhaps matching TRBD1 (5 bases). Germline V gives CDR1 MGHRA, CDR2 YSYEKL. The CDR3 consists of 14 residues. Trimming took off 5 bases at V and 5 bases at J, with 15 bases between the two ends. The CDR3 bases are TGCGCCAGCAGCAACGGACAATTCAGAACTGAAGCTTTCTTT. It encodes CASSNGQFRTEAFF.

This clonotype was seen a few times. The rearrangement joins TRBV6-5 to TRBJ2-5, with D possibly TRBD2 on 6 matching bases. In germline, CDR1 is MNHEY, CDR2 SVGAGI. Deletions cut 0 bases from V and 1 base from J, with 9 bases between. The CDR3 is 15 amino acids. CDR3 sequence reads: CASSYSRLVQETQYF. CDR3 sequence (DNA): TGTGCCAGCAGTTACTCCCGACTAGTCCAAGAGACCCAGTACTTC.

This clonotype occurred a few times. The CDR3 loop reads CSARDFRVGNNQPQHF. The CDR3 DNA sequence: TGCAGTGCTAGAGATTTTCGGGTAGGAAACAATCAGCCCCAGCATTTT. The genes are TRBV20-1 and TRBJ1-5; D is unclear. Germline CDR1 reads DFQATT; CDR2 reads SNEGSKA (reference sequence). The CDR3 covers 16 residues. V was cut by 0 bases and J by 3 bases, with 15 bases left in between.

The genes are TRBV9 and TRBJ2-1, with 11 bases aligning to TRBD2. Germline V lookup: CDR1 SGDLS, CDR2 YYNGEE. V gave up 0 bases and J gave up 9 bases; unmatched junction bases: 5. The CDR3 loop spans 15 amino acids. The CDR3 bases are TGTGCCAGCAGCGTAGATGGTAGCGGGAGGGGTGAGCAGTTCTTC. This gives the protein CASSVDGSGRGEQFF.

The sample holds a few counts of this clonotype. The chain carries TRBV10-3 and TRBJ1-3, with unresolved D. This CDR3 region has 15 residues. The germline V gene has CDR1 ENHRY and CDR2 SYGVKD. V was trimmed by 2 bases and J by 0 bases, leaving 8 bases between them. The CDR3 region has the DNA TGTGCCATCAGTGAGGAGGGTCTCTCTGGAAACACCATATATTTT. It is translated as CAISEEGLSGNTIYF.

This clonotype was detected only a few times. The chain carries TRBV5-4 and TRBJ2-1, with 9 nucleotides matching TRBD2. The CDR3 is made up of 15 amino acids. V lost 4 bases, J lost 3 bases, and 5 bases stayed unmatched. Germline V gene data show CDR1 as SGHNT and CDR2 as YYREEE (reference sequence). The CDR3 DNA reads TGTGCCAGCAGCCTGAGACTAGCGGACTACAATGAGCAGTTCTTC. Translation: CASSLRLADYNEQFF.

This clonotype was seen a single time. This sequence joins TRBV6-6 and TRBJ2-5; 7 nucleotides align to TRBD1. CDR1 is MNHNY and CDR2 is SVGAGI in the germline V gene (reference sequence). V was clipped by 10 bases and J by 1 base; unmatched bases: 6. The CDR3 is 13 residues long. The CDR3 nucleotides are TGTGCCATCGCGACAGGGAGCCAAGAGACCCAGTACTTC. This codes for CAIATGSQETQYF.

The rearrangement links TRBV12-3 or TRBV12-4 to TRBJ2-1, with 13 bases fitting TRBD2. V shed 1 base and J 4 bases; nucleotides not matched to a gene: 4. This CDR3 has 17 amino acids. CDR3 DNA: TGTGCCAGCAGTTTAGATGGGACTAGCGGGACTTACAATGAGCAGTTCTTC. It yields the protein CASSLDGTSGTYNEQFF.

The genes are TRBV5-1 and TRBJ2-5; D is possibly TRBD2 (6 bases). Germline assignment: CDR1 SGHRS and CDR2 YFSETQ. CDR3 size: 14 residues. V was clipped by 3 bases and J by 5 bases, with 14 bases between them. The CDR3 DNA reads TGCGCCAGCAGCTCGACGACAGCGGGTGAGACCCAGTACTTC. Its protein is CASSSTTAGETQYF.

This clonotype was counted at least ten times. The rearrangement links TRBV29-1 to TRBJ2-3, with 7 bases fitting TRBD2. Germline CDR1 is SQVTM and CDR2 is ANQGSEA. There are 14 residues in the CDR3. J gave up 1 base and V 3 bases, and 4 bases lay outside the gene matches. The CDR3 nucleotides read TGCAGCGTTGATCCCCTAGCGGGCACAGATACGCAGTATTTT. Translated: CSVDPLAGTDTQYF.

The CDR3 region has the DNA TGTGCCAGCAGCCAAGTCCTACGGGAACACAATGAGCAGTTCTTC. Protein product: CASSQVLREHNEQFF. The rearrangement uses TRBV3-1 and TRBJ2-1, with D possibly being TRBD2 (5 bases). The CDR3 is 15 residues long. The germline V gene has CDR1 LGHDT and CDR2 YNNKEL (reference sequence). V shed 1 base and J shed 5 bases, with 12 bases lying between them.